This T cell receptor beta chain was recovered during a study of shared clonotypes between healthy human individuals. TCRdb's table, derived via immunoSEQ multiplex PCR, lists solely in-frame clones and lacks some. The table has a few hundred thousand clones, around 96% seen once. Concerning this clone: Antigen: not known.

Overall study results and limits: As a rule, naive subsets had a larger estimated richness than memory subsets.

Germline values: CDR1 MDHEN, CDR2 SYDVKM. CDR3 length: 15 amino acids. The V end was cut by 2 bases, the J end by 1 base, with 10 bases between. Sequences were obtained from memory CD8+ T cells sorted from blood. Indicated subset: CD45RO+ cells pooled with CCR7-negative TemRA cells. This clonotype was sampled from a young man in good health. V is TRBV28 and J is TRBJ2-3; the D is unclear. The CDR3, as DNA: TGTGCCAGCAGTTTAGGGCTGGTCGGCACAGATACGCAGTATTTT. This translates into CASSLGLVGTDTQYF. Full variable domain (remainder filled in from reference TRBV28 and TRBJ2-3): DVKVTQSSRYLVKRTGEKVFLECVQDMDHENMFWYRQDPGLGLRLIYFSYDVKMKEKGDIPEGYSVSREKKERFSLILESASTNQTSMYLCASSLGLVGTDTQYFGPGTRLTVL.